The clone carrying this T cell receptor (beta chain) showed up many times. Its target is not known. The CDR3 loop spans 14 amino acids. Looked up from germline, CDR1 is MNHEY and CDR2 is SVGEGT. Between the trimmed V and J ends, which lost 2 bases and 0 bases, there was a span of 8 bases. The entry originates in a study of early T cells in non-severe SARS-CoV-2 infection. Study at large: Sequenced material consisted of bulk RNA (from unsorted whole blood), and chains were unpaired. Study results and limitations: VDJdb matching skewed toward anti-spike CD8 responses, missing private and CD4 specificities.

Researchers tagged individual cDNA molecules with unique molecular identifiers. Each CDR3 protein gets one entry after TCRdb re-called the 5' RACE reads with MiXCR. The table has tens of thousands of distinct CDR3 sequences, 9.3% seen once; the top ten hold just under 15%. The sequenced material came from whole blood. The gene calls are TRBV6-2 or TRBV6-3 and TRBJ2-7; D perhaps matches TRBD2 (5 bases). This sequence was found in an adult who was a healthcare worker with PCR-confirmed SARS-CoV-2 infection or an uninfected control (not recorded which). Here the CDR3 reads CASSYELASYEQYF. The CDR3 nucleotides read TGTGCCAGCAGTTACGAGCTAGCCTCCTACGAGCAGTACTTC.